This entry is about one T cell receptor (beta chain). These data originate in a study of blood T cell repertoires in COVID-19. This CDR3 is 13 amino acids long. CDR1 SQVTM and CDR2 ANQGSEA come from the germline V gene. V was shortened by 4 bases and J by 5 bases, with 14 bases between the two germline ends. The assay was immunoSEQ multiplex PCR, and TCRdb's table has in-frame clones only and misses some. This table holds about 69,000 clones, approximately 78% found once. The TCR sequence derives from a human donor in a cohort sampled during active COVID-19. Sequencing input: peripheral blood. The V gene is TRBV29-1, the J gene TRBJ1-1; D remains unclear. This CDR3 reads CSVGRSDGTEAFF. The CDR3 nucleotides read TGCAGCGTTGGGCGGTCCGACGGGACTGAAGCTTTCTTT.